One TCR beta chain is described in this entry. The antigen remains undetermined. The PCR was carried out with 60 Vbeta primers and 13 Jbeta primers. The table came from immunoSEQ multiplex PCR; TCRdb's copy has only in-frame clones and leaves some out. The data contain roughly 150,000 clones, around 75% of them singletons. This specimen belongs to a study of cytomegalovirus exposure and HLA in healthy donors. In the study overall: Drawn from HLA-typed donors, some 80 million unique TCRs were held in an early data release. Broader study findings: A link between a missense DCLRE1C variant and TCR beta V- and J-gene trimming emerged from a later analysis. Highest at DRB1 and lowest at HLA-C, TCR association rates differed among HLA loci in a later analysis.

The sequenced sample consisted of PBMCs. This TCR derives from a man aged 25 to 40 in good health and CMV-seronegative.

This CDR3 is CASSPPVAGGSGTQYF. The CDR3 bases are TGTGCCAGCAGCCCACCGGTGGCGGGAGGGTCCGGTACGCAGTATTTT. This chain connects TRBV6-6 to TRBJ2-3, with TRBD2 matching over 9 bases. CDR3 size: 16 residues. V trimming: 6 bases; J trimming: 8 bases; junction bases outside the gene matches: 15. Germline V lookup: CDR1 MNHNY, CDR2 SVGAGI (reference sequence).